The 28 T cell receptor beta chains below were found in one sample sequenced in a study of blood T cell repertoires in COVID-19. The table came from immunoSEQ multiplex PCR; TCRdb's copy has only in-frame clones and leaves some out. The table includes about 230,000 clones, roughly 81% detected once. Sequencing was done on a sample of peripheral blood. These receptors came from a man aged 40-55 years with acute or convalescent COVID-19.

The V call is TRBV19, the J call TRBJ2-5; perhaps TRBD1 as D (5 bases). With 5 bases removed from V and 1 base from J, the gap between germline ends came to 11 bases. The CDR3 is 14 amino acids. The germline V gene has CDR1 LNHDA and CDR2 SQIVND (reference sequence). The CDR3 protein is CASSVGQTQETQYF. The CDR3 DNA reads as TGTGCCAGTAGTGTAGGACAAACCCAAGAGACCCAGTACTTC.

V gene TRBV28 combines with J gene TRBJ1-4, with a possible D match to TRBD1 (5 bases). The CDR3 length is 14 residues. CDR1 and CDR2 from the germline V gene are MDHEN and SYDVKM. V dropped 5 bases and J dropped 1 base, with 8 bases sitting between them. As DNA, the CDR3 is TGTGCCAGCAGTCAGGGAGGAACTAATGAAAAACTGTTTTTT. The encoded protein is CASSQGGTNEKLFF.

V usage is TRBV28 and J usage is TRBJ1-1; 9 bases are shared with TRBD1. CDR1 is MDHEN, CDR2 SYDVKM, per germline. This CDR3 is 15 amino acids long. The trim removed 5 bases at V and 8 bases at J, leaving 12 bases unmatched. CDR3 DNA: TGTGCCAGCAGTCTCGGACAGGGGAGAAAGGGCGAAGCTTTCTTT. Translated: CASSLGQGRKGEAFF.

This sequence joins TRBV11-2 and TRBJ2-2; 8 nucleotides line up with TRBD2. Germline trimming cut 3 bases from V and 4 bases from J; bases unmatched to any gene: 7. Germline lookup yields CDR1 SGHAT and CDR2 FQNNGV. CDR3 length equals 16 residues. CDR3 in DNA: TGTGCCAGCAGCTTCACTAGCGGAGGAAGCACCGGGGAGCTGTTTTTT. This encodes CASSFTSGGSTGELFF. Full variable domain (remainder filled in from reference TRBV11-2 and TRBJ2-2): EAGVAQSPRYKIIEKRQSVAFWCNPISGHATLYWYQQILGQGPKLLIQFQNNGVVDDSQLPKDRFSAERLKGVDSTLKIQPAKLEDSAVYLCASSFTSGGSTGELFFGEGSRLTVL.

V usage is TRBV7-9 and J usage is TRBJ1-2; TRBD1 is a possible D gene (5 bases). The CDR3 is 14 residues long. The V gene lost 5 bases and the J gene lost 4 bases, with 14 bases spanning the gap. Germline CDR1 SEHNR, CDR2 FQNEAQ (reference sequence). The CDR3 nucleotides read TGTGCCAGCAGCCCCTTCCGACAGTCCTATGGCTACACCTTC. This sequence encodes CASSPFRQSYGYTF.

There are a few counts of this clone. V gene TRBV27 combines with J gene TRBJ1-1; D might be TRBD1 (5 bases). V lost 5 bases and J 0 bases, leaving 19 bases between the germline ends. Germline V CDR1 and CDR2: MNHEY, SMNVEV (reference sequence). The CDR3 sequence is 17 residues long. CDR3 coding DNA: TGTGCCAGCAGTCTACTACCAATAAAGACAGTGAACACTGAAGCTTTCTTT. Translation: CASSLLPIKTVNTEAFF.

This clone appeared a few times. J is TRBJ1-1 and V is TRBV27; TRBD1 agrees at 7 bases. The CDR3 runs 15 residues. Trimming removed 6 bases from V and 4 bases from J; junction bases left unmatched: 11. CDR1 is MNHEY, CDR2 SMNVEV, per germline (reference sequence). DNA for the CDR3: TGTGCCAGCAGCCTCCAACAGGGGTTTGGCACTGAAGCTTTCTTT. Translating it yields CASSLQQGFGTEAFF.

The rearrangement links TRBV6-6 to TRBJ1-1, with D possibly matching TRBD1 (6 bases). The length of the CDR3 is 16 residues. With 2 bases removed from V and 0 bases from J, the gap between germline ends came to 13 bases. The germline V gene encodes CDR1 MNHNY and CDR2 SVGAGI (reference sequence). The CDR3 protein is CASSYTRGALNTEAFF. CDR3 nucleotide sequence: TGTGCCAGCAGTTACACGCGGGGGGCGCTGAACACTGAAGCTTTCTTT.

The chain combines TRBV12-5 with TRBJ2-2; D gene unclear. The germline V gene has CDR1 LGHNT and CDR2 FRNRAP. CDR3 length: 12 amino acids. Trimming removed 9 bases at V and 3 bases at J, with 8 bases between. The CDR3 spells CASFRDTGELFF. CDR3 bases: TGTGCTAGCTTCCGAGACACCGGGGAGCTGTTTTTT.

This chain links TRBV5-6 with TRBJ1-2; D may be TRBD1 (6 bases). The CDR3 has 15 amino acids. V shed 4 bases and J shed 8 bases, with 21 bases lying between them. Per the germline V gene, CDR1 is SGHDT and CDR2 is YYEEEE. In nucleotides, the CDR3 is TGTGCCAGCAGCCCATCCAGTGACAGGATCGACGGCTACACCTTC. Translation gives CASSPSSDRIDGYTF.

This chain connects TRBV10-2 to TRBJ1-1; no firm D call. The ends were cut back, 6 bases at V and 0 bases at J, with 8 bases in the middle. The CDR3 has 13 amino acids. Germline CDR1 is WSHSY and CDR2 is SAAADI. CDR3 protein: CASRAQMNTEAFF. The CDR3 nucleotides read TGCGCCAGCAGGGCTCAAATGAACACTGAAGCTTTCTTT.

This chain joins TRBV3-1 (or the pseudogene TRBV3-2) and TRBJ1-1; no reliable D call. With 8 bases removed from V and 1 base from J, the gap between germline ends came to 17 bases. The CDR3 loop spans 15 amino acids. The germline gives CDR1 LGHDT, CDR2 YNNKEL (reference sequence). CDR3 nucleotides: TGTGCCAGCGGTCATCGGACTCGGAAGAACACTGAAGCTTTCTTT. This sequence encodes CASGHRTRKNTEAFF.

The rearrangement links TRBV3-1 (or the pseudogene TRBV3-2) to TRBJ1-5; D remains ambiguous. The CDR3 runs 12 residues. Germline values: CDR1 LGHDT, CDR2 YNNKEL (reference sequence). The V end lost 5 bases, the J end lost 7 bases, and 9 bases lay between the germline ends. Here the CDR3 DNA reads TGTGCCAGCAGCTCCGGGTGGCAGCCCCAGCATTTT. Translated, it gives CASSSGWQPQHF.

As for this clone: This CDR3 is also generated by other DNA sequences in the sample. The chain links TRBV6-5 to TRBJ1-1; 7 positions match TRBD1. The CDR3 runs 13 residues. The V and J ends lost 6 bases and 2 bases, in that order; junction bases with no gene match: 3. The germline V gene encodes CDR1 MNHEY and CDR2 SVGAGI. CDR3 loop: CASSRQGNTEAFF. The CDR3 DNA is TGTGCCAGCAGCCGACAGGGCAACACTGAAGCTTTCTTT.

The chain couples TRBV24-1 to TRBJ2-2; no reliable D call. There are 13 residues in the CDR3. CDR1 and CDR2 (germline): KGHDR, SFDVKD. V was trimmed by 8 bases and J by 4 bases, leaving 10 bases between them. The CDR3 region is CATTSGFTGELFF. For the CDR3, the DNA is TGTGCCACCACTTCGGGTTTCACCGGGGAGCTGTTTTTT.

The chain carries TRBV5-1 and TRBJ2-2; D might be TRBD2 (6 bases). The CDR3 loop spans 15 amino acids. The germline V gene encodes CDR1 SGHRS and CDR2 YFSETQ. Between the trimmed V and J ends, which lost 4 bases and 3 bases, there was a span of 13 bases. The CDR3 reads CASSLLGGHTGELFF. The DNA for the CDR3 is TGCGCCAGCAGCCTGTTGGGGGGTCACACCGGGGAGCTGTTTTTT.

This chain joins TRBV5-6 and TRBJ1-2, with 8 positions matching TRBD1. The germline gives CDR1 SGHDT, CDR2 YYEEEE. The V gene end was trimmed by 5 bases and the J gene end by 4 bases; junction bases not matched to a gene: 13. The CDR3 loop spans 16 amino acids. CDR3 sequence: CASSEYQDRGLYGYTF. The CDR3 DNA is TGTGCCAGCAGTGAATATCAAGACAGGGGCCTCTATGGCTACACCTTC.

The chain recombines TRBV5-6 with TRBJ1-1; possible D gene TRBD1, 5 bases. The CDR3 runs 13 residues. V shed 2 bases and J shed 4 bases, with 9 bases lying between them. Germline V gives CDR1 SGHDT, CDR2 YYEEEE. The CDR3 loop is CASSFGGGTEAFF. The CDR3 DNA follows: TGTGCCAGCAGCTTTGGCGGGGGCACTGAAGCTTTCTTT.

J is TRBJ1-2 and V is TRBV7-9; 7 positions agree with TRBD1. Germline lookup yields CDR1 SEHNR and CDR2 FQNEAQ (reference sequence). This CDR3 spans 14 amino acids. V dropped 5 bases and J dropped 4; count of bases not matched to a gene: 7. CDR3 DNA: TGTGCCAGCAGCACCCGACAGGGACTCTATGGCTACACCTTC. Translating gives CASSTRQGLYGYTF. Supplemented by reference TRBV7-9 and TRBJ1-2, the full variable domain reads DTGVSQNPRHKITKRGQNVTFRCDPISEHNRLYWYRQTLGQGPEFLTYFQNEAQLEKSRLLSDRFSAERPKGSFSTLEIQRTEQGDSAMYLCASSTRQGLYGYTFGSGTRLTVV.

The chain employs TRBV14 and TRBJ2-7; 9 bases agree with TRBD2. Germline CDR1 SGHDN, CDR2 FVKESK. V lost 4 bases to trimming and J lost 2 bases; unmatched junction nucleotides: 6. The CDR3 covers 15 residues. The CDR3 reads CASSLNRGGAYEQYF. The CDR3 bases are TGTGCCAGCAGCCTAAACCGCGGGGGGGCCTACGAGCAGTACTTC.

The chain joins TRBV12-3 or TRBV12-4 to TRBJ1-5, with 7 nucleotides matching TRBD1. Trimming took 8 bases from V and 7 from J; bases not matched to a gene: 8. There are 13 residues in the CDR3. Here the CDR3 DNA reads TGTGCCAGCCGACAGGGTTTCGAGCAGCCCCAGCATTTT. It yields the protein CASRQGFEQPQHF.

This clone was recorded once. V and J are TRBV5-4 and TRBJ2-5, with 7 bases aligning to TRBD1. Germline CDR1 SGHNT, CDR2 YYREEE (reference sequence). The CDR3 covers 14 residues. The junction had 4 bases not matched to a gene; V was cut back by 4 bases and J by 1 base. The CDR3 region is CASSRGQLQETQYF. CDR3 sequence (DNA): TGTGCCAGCAGCCGGGGACAGCTCCAAGAGACCCAGTACTTC.

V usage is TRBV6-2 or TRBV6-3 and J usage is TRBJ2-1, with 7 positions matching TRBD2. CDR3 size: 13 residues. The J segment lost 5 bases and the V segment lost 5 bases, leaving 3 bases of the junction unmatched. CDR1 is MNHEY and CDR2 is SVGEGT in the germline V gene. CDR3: CASSGTMDNEQFF. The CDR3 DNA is TGTGCCAGCAGTGGGACTATGGACAATGAGCAGTTCTTC.

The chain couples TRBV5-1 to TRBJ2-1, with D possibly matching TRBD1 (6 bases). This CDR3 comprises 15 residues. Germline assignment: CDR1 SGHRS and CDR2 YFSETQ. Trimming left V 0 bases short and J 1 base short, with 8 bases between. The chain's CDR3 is CASSLAQGSYNEQFF. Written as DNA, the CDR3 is TGCGCCAGCAGCTTGGCCCAGGGGTCCTACAATGAGCAGTTCTTC.

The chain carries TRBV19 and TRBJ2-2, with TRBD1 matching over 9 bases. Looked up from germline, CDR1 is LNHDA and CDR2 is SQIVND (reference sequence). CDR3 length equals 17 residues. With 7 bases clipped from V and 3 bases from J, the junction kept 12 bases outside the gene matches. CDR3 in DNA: TGTGCCAGTACAGGACAGGGGAAGGTTTTGTACACCGGGGAGCTGTTTTTT. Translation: CASTGQGKVLYTGELFF.

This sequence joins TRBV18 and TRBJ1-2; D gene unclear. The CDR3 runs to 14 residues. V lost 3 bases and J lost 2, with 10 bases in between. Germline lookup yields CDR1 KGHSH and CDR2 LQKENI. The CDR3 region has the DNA TGTGCCAGCTCACCGGTTCCGGGAAACTATGGCTACACCTTC. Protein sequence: CASSPVPGNYGYTF.

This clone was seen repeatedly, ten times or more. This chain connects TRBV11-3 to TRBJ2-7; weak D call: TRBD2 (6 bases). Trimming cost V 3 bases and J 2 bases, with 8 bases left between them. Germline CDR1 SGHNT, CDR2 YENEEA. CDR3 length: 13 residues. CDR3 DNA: TGTGCCAGCAGCTTGGGGGGAACCTACGAGCAGTACTTC. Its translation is CASSLGGTYEQYF.

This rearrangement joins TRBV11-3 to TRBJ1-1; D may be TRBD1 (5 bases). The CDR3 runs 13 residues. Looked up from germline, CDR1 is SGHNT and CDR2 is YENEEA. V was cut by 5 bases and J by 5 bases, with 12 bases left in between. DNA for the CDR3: TGTGCCAGCAGCCCAAGGGGAGGGACTGAAGCTTTCTTT. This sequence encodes CASSPRGGTEAFF.